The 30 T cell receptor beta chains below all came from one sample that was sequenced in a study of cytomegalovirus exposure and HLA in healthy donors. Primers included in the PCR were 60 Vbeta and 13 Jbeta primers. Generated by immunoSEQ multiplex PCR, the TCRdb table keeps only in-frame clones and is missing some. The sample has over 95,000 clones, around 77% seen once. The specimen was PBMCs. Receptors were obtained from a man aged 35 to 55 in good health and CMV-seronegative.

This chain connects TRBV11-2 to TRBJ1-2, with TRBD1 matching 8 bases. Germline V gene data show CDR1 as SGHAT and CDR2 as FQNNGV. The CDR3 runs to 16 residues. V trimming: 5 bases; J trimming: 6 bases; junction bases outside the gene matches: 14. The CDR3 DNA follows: TGTGCCAGCAGCGCCCGGGGCCCAGGGGGCGTGGATGGCTACACCTTC. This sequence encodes CASSARGPGGVDGYTF.

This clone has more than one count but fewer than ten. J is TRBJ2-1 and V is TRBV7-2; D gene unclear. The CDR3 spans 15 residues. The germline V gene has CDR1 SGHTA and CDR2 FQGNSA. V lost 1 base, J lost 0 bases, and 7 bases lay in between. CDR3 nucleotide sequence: TGTGCCAGCAGCTTAGTTCCGGTCTCCTACAATGAGCAGTTCTTC. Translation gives CASSLVPVSYNEQFF.

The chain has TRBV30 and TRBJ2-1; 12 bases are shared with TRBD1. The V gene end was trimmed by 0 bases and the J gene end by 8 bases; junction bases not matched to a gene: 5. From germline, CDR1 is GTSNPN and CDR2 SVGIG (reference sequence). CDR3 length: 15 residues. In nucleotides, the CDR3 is TGTGCCTGGAGTGTAGGGACAGGGGGCGGCGATGAGCAGTTCTTC. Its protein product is CAWSVGTGGGDEQFF.

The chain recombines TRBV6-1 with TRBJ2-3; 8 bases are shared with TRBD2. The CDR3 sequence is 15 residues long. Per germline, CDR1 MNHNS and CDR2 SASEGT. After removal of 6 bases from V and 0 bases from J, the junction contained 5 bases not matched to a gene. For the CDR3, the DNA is TGTGCCAGCAGCCCCGGGGGGGTTAGCACAGATACGCAGTATTTT. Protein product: CASSPGGVSTDTQYF.

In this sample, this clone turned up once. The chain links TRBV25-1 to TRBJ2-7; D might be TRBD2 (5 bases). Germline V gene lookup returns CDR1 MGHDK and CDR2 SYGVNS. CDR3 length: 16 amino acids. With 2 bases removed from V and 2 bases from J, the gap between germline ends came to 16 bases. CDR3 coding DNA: TGTGCCAGCAGTGAAGACGAACTCGGGCGGGCCTACGAGCAGTACTTC. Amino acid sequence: CASSEDELGRAYEQYF.

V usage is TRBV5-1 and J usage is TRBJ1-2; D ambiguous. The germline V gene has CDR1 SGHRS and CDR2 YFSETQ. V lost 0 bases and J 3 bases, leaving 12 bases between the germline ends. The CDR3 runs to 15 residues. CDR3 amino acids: CASSLDPLEYYGYTF. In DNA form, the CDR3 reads TGCGCCAGCAGCTTGGATCCACTCGAGTACTATGGCTACACCTTC.

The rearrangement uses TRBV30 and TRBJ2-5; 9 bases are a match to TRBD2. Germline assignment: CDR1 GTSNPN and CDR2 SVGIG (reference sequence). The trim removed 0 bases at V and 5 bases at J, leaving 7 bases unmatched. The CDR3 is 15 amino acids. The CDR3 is CAWSVLAGVGETQYF. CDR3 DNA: TGTGCCTGGAGTGTCTTAGCGGGGGTAGGGGAGACCCAGTACTTC.

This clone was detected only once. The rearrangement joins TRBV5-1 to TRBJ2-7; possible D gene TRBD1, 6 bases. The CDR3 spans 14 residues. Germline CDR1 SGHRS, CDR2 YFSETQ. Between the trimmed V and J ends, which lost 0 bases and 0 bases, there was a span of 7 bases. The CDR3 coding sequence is TGCGCCAGCAGCTTGGTACAGGGCTCCTACGAGCAGTACTTC. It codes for CASSLVQGSYEQYF. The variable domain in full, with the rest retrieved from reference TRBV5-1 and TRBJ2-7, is KAGVTQTPRYLIKTRGQQVTLSCSPISGHRSVSWYQQTPGQGLQFLFEYFSETQRNKGNFPGRFSGRQFSNSRSEMNVSTLELGDSALYLCASSLVQGSYEQYFGPGTRLTVT.

The CDR3 DNA sequence: TGTGCCAGCAGCCCTGCCGGGGACAGGGCGCATGAGCAGTTCTTC. This translates into CASSPAGDRAHEQFF. The genes are TRBV27 and TRBJ2-1, with 9 bases aligning to TRBD1. V lost 6 bases, J lost 8 bases, and 11 bases stayed unmatched. CDR3 length: 15 amino acids. Germline CDR1 is MNHEY and CDR2 is SMNVEV (reference sequence).

Written as DNA, the CDR3 is TGTGCCAGCTTTGCGGGGTCGGGTGTCACTGAAGCTTTCTTT. Its translation is CASFAGSGVTEAFF. This chain connects TRBV28 to TRBJ1-1; D remains ambiguous. CDR3 size: 14 residues. V lost 8 bases to trimming and J lost 4 bases, with 17 bases between them. CDR1 is MDHEN, CDR2 SYDVKM, per germline.

DNA for the CDR3: TGTGCCAGCAGTCCTCAGGGTTATAATTCACCCCTCCACTTT. It translates to CASSPQGYNSPLHF. The chain recombines TRBV28 with TRBJ1-6; tentative D call: TRBD1 (5 bases). There are 14 residues in the CDR3. The V and J ends lost 5 bases and 4 bases respectively, with 9 bases between them. CDR1 MDHEN and CDR2 SYDVKM come from the germline V gene. Full variable domain (rest looked up from reference TRBV28 and TRBJ1-6): DVKVTQSSRYLVKRTGEKVFLECVQDMDHENMFWYRQDPGLGLRLIYFSYDVKMKEKGDIPEGYSVSREKKERFSLILESASTNQTSMYLCASSPQGYNSPLHFGNGTRLTVT.

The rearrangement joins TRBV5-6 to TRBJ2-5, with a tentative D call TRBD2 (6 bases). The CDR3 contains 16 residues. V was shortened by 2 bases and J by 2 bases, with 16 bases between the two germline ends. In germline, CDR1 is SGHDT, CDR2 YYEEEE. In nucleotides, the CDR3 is TGTGCCAGCAGCTTATTTACCGGGACTCTACAAGAGACCCAGTACTTC. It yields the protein CASSLFTGTLQETQYF.

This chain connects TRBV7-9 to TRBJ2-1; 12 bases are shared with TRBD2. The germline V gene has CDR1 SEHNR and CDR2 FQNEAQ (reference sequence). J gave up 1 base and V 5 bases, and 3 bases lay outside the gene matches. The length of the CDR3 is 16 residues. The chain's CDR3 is CASSGGLAGSYNEQFF. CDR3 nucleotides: TGTGCCAGCAGCGGGGGACTAGCGGGTTCCTACAATGAGCAGTTCTTC.

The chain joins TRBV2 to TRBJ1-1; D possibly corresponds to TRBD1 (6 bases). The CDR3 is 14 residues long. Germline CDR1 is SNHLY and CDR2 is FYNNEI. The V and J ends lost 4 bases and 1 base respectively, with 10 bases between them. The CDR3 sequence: CASSATGTNTEAFF. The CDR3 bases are TGTGCCAGCAGTGCGACAGGAACGAACACTGAAGCTTTCTTT. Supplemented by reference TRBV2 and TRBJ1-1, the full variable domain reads EPEVTQTPSHQVTQMGQEVILRCVPISNHLYFYWYRQILGQKVEFLVSFYNNEISEKSEIFDDQFSVERPDGSNFTLKIRSTKLEDSAMYFCASSATGTNTEAFFGQGTRLTVV.

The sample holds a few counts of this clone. The CDR3 reads CSAETGVEQYF. The DNA for the CDR3 is TGCAGTGCGGAAACAGGGGTCGAGCAGTACTTC. The chain uses TRBV20-1 and TRBJ2-7; TRBD1 aligns across 7 bases. The CDR3 runs 11 residues. Germline values: CDR1 DFQATT, CDR2 SNEGSKA (reference sequence). J gave up 6 bases and V 6 bases, and 5 bases lay outside the gene matches.

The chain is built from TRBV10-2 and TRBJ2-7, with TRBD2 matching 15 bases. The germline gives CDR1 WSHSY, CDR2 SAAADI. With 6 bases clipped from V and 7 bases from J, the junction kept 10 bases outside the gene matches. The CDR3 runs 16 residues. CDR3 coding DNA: TGCGCCAGCAGGGACGCGGGACTAGCGGGAGGAGGAGAGCAGTACTTC. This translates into CASRDAGLAGGGEQYF.

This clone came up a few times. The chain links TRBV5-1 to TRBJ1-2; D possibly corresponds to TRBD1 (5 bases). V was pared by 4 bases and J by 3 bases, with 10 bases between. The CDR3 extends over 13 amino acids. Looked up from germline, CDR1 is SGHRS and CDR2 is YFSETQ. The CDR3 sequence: CASSDQGDYGYTF. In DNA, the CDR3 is TGCGCCAGCAGCGACCAGGGTGACTATGGCTACACCTTC. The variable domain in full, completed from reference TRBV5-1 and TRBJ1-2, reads KAGVTQTPRYLIKTRGQQVTLSCSPISGHRSVSWYQQTPGQGLQFLFEYFSETQRNKGNFPGRFSGRQFSNSRSEMNVSTLELGDSALYLCASSDQGDYGYTFGSGTRLTVV.

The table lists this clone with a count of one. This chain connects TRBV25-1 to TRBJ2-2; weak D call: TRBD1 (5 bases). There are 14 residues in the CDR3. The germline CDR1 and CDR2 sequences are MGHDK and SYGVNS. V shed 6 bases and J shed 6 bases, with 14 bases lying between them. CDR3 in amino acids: CASRTQQAPGELFF. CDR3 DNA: TGTGCCAGCAGAACGCAACAGGCCCCCGGGGAGCTGTTTTTT.

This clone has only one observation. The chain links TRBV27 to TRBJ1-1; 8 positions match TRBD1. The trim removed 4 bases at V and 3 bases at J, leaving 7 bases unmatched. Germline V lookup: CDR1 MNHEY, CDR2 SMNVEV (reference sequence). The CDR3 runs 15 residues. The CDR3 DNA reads TGTGCCAGCAGTTCCCCCCGGACAGGGTACACTGAAGCTTTCTTT. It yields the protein CASSSPRTGYTEAFF.

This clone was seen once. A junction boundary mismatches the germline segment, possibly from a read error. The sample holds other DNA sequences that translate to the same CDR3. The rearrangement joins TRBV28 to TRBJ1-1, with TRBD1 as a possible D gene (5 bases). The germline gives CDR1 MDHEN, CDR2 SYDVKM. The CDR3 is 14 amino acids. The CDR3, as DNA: TGTGCCAGCAGTTCGTCAGGGATGAACACTGAAGCTTTCTTC. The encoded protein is CASSSSGMNTEAFF.

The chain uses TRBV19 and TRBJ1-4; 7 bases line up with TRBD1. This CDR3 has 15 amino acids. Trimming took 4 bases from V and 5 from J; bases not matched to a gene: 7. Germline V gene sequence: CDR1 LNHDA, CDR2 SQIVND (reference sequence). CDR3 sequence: CASSSGTASNEKLFF. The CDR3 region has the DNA TGTGCCAGTAGTAGCGGGACAGCCTCGAATGAAAAACTGTTTTTT.

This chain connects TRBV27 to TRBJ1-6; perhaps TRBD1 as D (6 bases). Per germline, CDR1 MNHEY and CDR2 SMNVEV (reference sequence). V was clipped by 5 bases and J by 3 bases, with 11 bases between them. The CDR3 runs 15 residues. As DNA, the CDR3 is TGTGCCAGCAGTATCAGGGGCTTCTATAATTCACCCCTCCACTTT. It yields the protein CASSIRGFYNSPLHF.

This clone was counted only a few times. DNA for the CDR3: TGTGCCAGCAGCCCTAGGCCGCCTAGCGGGACTCCTCGCGAGCAGTACTTC. Translating it yields CASSPRPPSGTPREQYF. V gene TRBV7-2 combines with J gene TRBJ2-7; TRBD2 aligns across 9 bases. CDR1 is SGHTA and CDR2 is FQGNSA in the germline V gene. J was trimmed by 6 bases and V by 5 bases; bases with no gene match: 17. The CDR3 is 17 amino acids.

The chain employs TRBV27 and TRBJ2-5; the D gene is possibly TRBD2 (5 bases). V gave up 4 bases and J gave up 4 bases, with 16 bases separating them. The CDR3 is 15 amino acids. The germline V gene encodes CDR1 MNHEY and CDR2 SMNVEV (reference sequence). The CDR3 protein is CASSSLGRMRETQYF. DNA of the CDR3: TGTGCCAGCAGTTCTCTAGGGAGAATGCGAGAGACCCAGTACTTC.

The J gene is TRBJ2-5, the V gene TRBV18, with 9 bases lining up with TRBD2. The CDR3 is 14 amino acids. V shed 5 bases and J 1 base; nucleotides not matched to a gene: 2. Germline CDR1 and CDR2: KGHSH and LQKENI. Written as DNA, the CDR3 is TGTGCCAGCTCAGGACTAGCGCTCCAAGAGACCCAGTACTTC. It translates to CASSGLALQETQYF.

The CDR3 nucleotides are TGTGCCAGCAGCTTGGGGGTGGGGCGCGAGCAGTACTTC. Translated, it gives CASSLGVGREQYF. This chain links TRBV5-6 with TRBJ2-5; TRBD1 might be the D (5 bases). The J call may be faulty, since TRBJ2-7 better matches the DNA end. This CDR3 has 13 amino acids. Looked up from germline, CDR1 is SGHDT and CDR2 is YYEEEE.

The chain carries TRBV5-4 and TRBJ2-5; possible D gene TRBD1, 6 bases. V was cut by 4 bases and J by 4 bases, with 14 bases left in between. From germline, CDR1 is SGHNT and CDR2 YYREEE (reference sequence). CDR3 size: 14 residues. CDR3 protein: CASSPPDSRETQYF. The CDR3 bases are TGTGCCAGCAGCCCACCGGACAGCCGAGAGACCCAGTACTTC. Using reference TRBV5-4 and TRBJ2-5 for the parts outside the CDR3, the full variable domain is ETGVTQSPTHLIKTRGQQVTLRCSSQSGHNTVSWYQQALGQGPQFIFQYYREEENGRGNFPPRFSGLQFPNYSSELNVNALELDDSALYLCASSPPDSRETQYFGPGTRLLVL.

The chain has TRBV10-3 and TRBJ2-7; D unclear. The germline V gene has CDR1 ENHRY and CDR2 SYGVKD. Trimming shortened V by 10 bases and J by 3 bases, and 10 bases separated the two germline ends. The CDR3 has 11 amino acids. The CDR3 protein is CATASSYEQYF. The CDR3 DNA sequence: TGTGCCACCGCCTCGAGCTACGAGCAGTACTTC.

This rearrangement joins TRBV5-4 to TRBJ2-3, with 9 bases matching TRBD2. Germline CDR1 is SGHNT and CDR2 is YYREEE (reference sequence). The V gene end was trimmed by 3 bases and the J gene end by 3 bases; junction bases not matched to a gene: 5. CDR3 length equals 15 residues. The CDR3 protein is CASSSSGAGTDTQYF. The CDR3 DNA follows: TGTGCCAGCAGCTCTAGCGGGGCTGGAACAGATACGCAGTATTTT.

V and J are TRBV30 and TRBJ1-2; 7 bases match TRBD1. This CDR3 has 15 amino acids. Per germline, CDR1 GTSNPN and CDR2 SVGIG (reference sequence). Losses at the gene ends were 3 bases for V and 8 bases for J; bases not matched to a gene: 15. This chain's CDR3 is CAWSRSGQRTEGYTF. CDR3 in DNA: TGTGCCTGGAGCCGGTCGGGACAGCGGACGGAAGGCTACACCTTC.